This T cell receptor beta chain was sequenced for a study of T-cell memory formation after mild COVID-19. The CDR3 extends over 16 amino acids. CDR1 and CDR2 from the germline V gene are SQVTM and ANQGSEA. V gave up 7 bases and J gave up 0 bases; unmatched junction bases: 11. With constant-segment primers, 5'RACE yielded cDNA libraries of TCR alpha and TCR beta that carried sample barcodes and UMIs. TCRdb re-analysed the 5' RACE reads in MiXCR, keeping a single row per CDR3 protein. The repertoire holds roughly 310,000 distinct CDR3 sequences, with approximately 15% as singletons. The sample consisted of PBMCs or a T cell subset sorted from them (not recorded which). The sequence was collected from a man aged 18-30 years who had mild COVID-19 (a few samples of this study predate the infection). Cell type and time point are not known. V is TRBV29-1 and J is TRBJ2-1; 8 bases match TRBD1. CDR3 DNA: TGCAGCGCCCGTCTCCAGGACAGGGCCTCCTACAATGAGCAGTTCTTC. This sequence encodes CSARLQDRASYNEQFF.